This TCR beta chain was sequenced during a study of radiotherapy plus CTLA-4 blockade in lung cancer. Looking at the study overall: Objective responses were documented in around 20% of patients, with disease control in around 30%.

In this sample, this clone turned up a few times. The antigen is unknown. Sequenced by immunoSEQ multiplex PCR; TCRdb stores in-frame clones only, minus some. This table has approximately 60,000 clones, roughly 80% appearing once. Study observations and caveats: Blood TCR clones of tumor origin expanded after radiotherapy plus ipilimumab. Interferon-beta, together with early blood T cell clone dynamics, reportedly best predicted response.

This specimen was peripheral blood, taken from a patient treated with radiotherapy plus ipilimumab. This TCR came from a human donor with non-small cell lung cancer who had a complete response to radiotherapy plus ipilimumab.

This CDR3 is CASSKGLYEADTQYF. CDR3 coding DNA: TGTGCCAGCAGCAAAGGACTCTACGAGGCAGATACGCAGTATTTT. The J gene is TRBJ2-3, the V gene TRBV5-6, with TRBD2 as a possible D gene (5 bases). Germline CDR1 and CDR2: SGHDT and YYEEEE. The germline V and J ends were trimmed by 4 bases and 4 bases, with 16 bases remaining between them. CDR3 length equals 15 residues.